Listed below are T cell receptor beta chains from one sample, sequenced in a study of blood T cell repertoires in COVID-19. Produced via immunoSEQ multiplex PCR; TCRdb's table is partial and in-frame only. The sample has 95,000 to 150,000 clones; more than 75% are singletons. Sequencing was performed on peripheral blood. The receptors here all came from a human donor in a cohort sampled during active COVID-19. Both conserved end residues are part of each CDR3. The order of the fields is CDR3 protein, CDR3 DNA, D gene, J gene, clone size, CDR3 length, V gene. The D gene is left open where the match is weak. For some rows the clone size is stated as once, few or many, or as a class when expanded; others skip it.

CASSQGLVGEQYF | TGCGCCAGCAGCCAGGGCTTGGTGGGCGAGCAGTACTTC | . | TRBJ2-7 | few | 13 | TRBV4-1
CASSPQGALGTNYGYTF | TGTGCCAGCAGCCCACAGGGGGCGCTTGGCACTAACTATGGCTACACCTTC | TRBD1 | TRBJ1-2 | . | 17 | TRBV7-2
CASSFAGVTYEQYF | TGTGCCAGCAGTTTCGCGGGAGTGACGTACGAGCAGTACTTC | TRBD2 | TRBJ2-7 | few | 14 | TRBV27
CASSQTSGSQEQFF | TGTGCCAGCAGCCAGACTAGCGGGAGTCAAGAGCAGTTCTTC | TRBD2 | TRBJ2-1 | . | 14 | TRBV11-1
CASSQASNEQFF | TGTGCCAGCAGCCAAGCCAGCAATGAGCAGTTCTTC | . | TRBJ2-1 | . | 12 | TRBV3-1/TRBV3-2
CASRGLAYEQFF | TGTGCCAGCAGGGGACTAGCTTATGAGCAGTTCTTC | TRBD2 | TRBJ2-1 | . | 12 | TRBV12-3/TRBV12-4
CASSSPQGLRGTDTQYF | TGTGCCAGCAGCTCGCCACAGGGTCTCCGGGGCACAGATACGCAGTATTTT | . | TRBJ2-3 | . | 17 | TRBV7-2
CASSYSSGVQPQHF | TGTGCCAGCAGTTACTCGTCAGGGGTTCAGCCCCAGCATTTT | . | TRBJ1-5 | . | 14 | TRBV6-6
CASSLAGSGANVLTF | TGTGCCAGCAGCTTAGCCGGGTCTGGGGCCAACGTCCTGACTTTC | . | TRBJ2-6 | . | 15 | TRBV11-2
CASQRDSGNTIYF | TGTGCCAGCCAACGGGACAGTGGAAACACCATATATTTT | TRBD1 | TRBJ1-3 | . | 13 | TRBV7-9